The rows below give T cell receptor beta chains drawn from one sample of a study of shared T cell receptors in the human thymus. Profiled with immunoSEQ multiplex PCR; TCRdb holds only in-frame clones, not every one. The profile covers about 660,000 clones, with over 75% appearing a single time and over 0.008% taken by the ten largest. The data also belong to a second study, concerning human thymus T cells.

Sequences were obtained from thymocytes. The receptors here all came from a boy under two years old with a congenital heart defect. CDR3s include the opening cysteine and the closing phenylalanine or tryptophan. Each record gives: J gene, clone size, V gene, D gene, CDR3 protein, CDR3 DNA. D genes are given only for firm matches. Size values are once, few and many counts, or a class for expanded clones, and some rows have none.

TRBJ2-7 | NA | TRBV6-4 | TRBD2 | CATWAGADYEQYF | TGTGCCACCTGGGCGGGAGCTGACTACGAGCAGTACTTC
TRBJ2-1 | NA | TRBV7-6 | TRBD2 | CASSLGSLAGGWEQFF | TGTGCCAGCAGCTTAGGTTCCCTAGCGGGAGGTTGGGAGCAGTTCTTC
TRBJ2-1 | NA | TRBV15 | NA | CATSPRLAAYNEQFF | TGTGCCACCAGCCCGAGATTAGCGGCCTACAATGAGCAGTTCTTC
TRBJ2-5 | NA | TRBV4-3 | TRBD2 | CASSQDQEGGPGETQYF | TGCGCCAGCAGCCAAGATCAGGAGGGAGGGCCCGGGGAGACCCAGTACTTC
TRBJ2-3 | NA | TRBV10-2 | NA | CASSDPRHTDTQYF | TGCGCCAGCAGTGACCCGCGCCACACAGATACGCAGTATTTT
TRBJ2-1 | NA | TRBV5-1 | TRBD2 | CASSLSGGCNEQFF | TGCGCCAGCAGCTTAAGCGGGGGGTGCAATGAGCAGTTCTTC
TRBJ2-7 | NA | TRBV5-1 | TRBD2 | CASSWTSGRSYEQYF | TGCGCCAGCAGCTGGACTAGCGGGAGGTCCTACGAGCAGTACTTC
TRBJ2-7 | NA | TRBV6-5 | TRBD1 | CASSYGGHRGSYEQYF | TGTGCCAGCAGTTACGGCGGTCACAGGGGAAGCTACGAGCAGTACTTC
TRBJ2-4 | NA | TRBV6-5 | TRBD2 | CASSLSSGRSENIQYF | TGTGCCAGCAGTTTAAGTAGCGGGAGGTCCGAAAACATTCAGTACTTC
TRBJ2-3 | NA | TRBV6-5 | TRBD2 | CASSSGRVGDTQYF | TGTGCCAGCAGTAGCGGGAGGGTTGGAGATACGCAGTATTTT
TRBJ2-3 | NA | TRBV10-3 | TRBD2 | CAITGREGPADTQYF | TGTGCCATCACCGGACGGGAGGGCCCCGCAGATACGCAGTATTTT
TRBJ2-7 | once | TRBV4-2 | TRBD2 | CASSQSGLAGGSKHEQYF | TGTGCCAGCAGCCAATCCGGACTAGCGGGAGGGAGTAAGCACGAGCAGTACTTC
TRBJ2-2 | few | TRBV6-4 | NA | CASSHNTGELFF | TGTGCCAGCAGTCATAACACCGGGGAGCTGTTTTTT
TRBJ2-2 | NA | TRBV4-3 | TRBD2 | CASSPDGLAGAGELFF | TGCGCCAGCAGCCCAGACGGACTAGCGGGAGCCGGGGAGCTGTTTTTT
TRBJ1-1 | NA | TRBV27 | TRBD1 | CASSLGTGSRMDEAFF | TGTGCCAGCAGTTTAGGGACAGGGAGTAGAATGGATGAAGCTTTCTTT
TRBJ1-5 | NA | TRBV27 | TRBD1 | CASSLLGGRGRPEPQHF | TGTGCCAGCAGTCTTCTGGGTGGCAGGGGGCGTCCGGAGCCCCAGCATTTT
TRBJ2-5 | NA | TRBV5-1 | TRBD2 | CASSLGGRALQETQYF | TGCGCCAGCAGCTTGGGCGGGAGGGCCCTCCAAGAGACCCAGTACTTC
TRBJ2-1 | NA | TRBV5-5 | TRBD2 | CASTLRSGEYNEQFF | TGTGCCAGCACCTTACGCAGCGGGGAATACAATGAGCAGTTCTTC
TRBJ2-3 | NA | TRBV27 | NA | CASSLSPTASGEQGQYF | TGTGCCAGCAGTTTATCGCCGACCGCCTCAGGGGAACAAGGGCAGTATTTT
TRBJ2-1 | once | TRBV2 | TRBD2 | CASIPKGSGLELNEQFF | TGTGCCAGCATCCCCAAGGGGTCGGGACTAGAGTTGAATGAGCAGTTCTTC
TRBJ2-1 | NA | TRBV5-1 | TRBD2 | CASSLGTSGNYEQFF | TGCGCCAGCAGCTTGGGTACTAGCGGGAACTATGAGCAGTTCTTC
TRBJ2-2 | NA | TRBV27 | TRBD2 | CASSPRTSGRHGELFF | TGTGCCAGCAGTCCGAGGACTAGCGGGAGACACGGGGAGCTGTTTTTT
TRBJ2-3 | NA | TRBV27 | TRBD1 | CASSRTGRTDTQYF | TGTGCCAGCAGCCGGACAGGGCGAACAGATACGCAGTATTTT
TRBJ1-2 | NA | TRBV9 | TRBD1 | CASSVVPGQDGYTF | TGTGCCAGCAGCGTAGTCCCCGGACAGGATGGCTACACCTTC
TRBJ1-1 | NA | TRBV14 | TRBD1 | CASSQETGLYAFF | TGTGCCAGCAGCCAAGAGACAGGGCTCTACGCTTTCTTT
TRBJ2-7 | NA | TRBV2 | NA | CASSPSLKDRMRAYEQYF | TGTGCCAGCAGTCCTTCTTTAAAAGACAGAATGAGAGCCTACGAGCAGTACTTC
TRBJ2-3 | NA | TRBV6-5 | TRBD2 | CASSGEGRHTDTQYF | TGTGCCAGCAGTGGGGAGGGACGGCACACAGATACGCAGTATTTT
TRBJ1-1 | NA | TRBV6-1 | NA | CASRNDLNTEAFF | TGTGCCAGCAGGAATGACTTGAACACTGAAGCTTTCTTT
TRBJ2-3 | NA | TRBV29-1 | TRBD2 | CSVDKGPGRTSADTQYF | TGCAGCGTAGACAAGGGCCCAGGGCGGACTAGCGCAGATACGCAGTATTTT
TRBJ1-5 | once | TRBV19 | TRBD1 | CASSLGQGRNQPQHF | TGTGCCAGTAGCCTAGGACAGGGGAGGAATCAGCCCCAGCATTTT
TRBJ1-2 | NA | TRBV4-2 | NA | CASSQDTRGKTNYGYTF | TGTGCCAGCAGCCAAGATACTAGGGGGAAAACTAACTATGGCTACACCTTC
TRBJ2-7 | once | TRBV7-7 | TRBD2 | CASSLSWESGKYEQYF | TGTGCCAGCAGCTTATCATGGGAAAGCGGGAAATACGAGCAGTACTTC
TRBJ1-1 | NA | TRBV5-1 | TRBD1 | CASSLGQGAGYTEAFF | TGCGCCAGCAGCTTGGGACAGGGGGCGGGATACACTGAAGCTTTCTTT
TRBJ2-7 | NA | TRBV2 | TRBD1 | CASSGGTGGSYEQYF | TGTGCCAGCAGTGGGGGGACAGGGGGCTCGTACGAGCAGTACTTC
TRBJ2-1 | NA | TRBV5-6 | TRBD2 | CASSLTGLAGETPYNEQFF | TGTGCCAGCAGCTTGACAGGACTAGCGGGGGAGACCCCCTACAATGAGCAGTTCTTC
TRBJ2-7 | NA | TRBV4-1 | TRBD2 | CASSQKGSGKESYEQYF | TGCGCCAGCAGCCAAAAAGGGAGCGGGAAGGAGTCCTACGAGCAGTACTTC
TRBJ1-1 | NA | TRBV28 | NA | CASSLYAGTWDTEAFF | TGTGCCAGCAGTTTATACGCCGGGACATGGGACACTGAAGCTTTCTTT
TRBJ2-1 | NA | TRBV10-3 | NA | CAILRGANNEQFF | TGTGCCATCCTCCGGGGGGCTAACAATGAGCAGTTCTTC
TRBJ2-7 | NA | TRBV19 | TRBD2 | CASTLRVGGEQYF | TGTGCCAGTACCCTCCGCGTGGGGGGGGAGCAGTACTTC
TRBJ2-3 | once | TRBV29-1 | NA | CSVGLLGTDTQYF | TGCAGCGTTGGGTTGCTAGGCACAGATACGCAGTATTTT
TRBJ2-7 | once | TRBV2 | NA | CASRDISHYEQYF | TGTGCCAGCAGAGACATCTCCCACTACGAGCAGTACTTC
TRBJ1-2 | NA | TRBV20-1 | NA | CSAGGPSGYTF | TGCAGTGCCGGGGGTCCGAGCGGCTACACCTTC
TRBJ2-7 | NA | TRBV6-5 | TRBD1 | CASIPGTGFSEQYF | TGTGCCAGCATTCCCGGGACAGGGTTTTCCGAGCAGTACTTC
TRBJ2-1 | NA | TRBV5-1 | TRBD1 | CASTRDRGWDEQFF | TGCGCCAGCACCCGGGACAGGGGGTGGGATGAGCAGTTCTTC
TRBJ2-1 | NA | TRBV5-5 | TRBD2 | CASSTPGKREGGVEVDEQFF | TGTGCCAGCAGCACCCCGGGGAAGCGGGAGGGGGGGGTGGAGGTGGATGAGCAGTTCTTC
TRBJ2-2 | NA | TRBV5-1 | NA | CASRLESGNTGELFF | TGCGCCAGCAGGCTTGAGAGCGGGAACACCGGGGAGCTGTTTTTT
TRBJ2-7 | once | TRBV19 | TRBD1 | CASSIVPGTGGYEQYF | TGTGCCAGTAGTATAGTCCCCGGGACAGGGGGCTACGAGCAGTACTTC
TRBJ2-2 | NA | TRBV30 | TRBD1 | CAWSVLDRANTGELFF | TGTGCCTGGAGTGTACTCGACAGGGCGAACACCGGGGAGCTGTTTTTT
TRBJ2-7 | NA | TRBV11-3 | NA | CASSLGEPANEQYF | TGTGCCAGCAGCTTAGGAGAACCCGCCAACGAGCAGTACTTC
TRBJ1-6 | NA | TRBV5-6 | NA | CASSAGENSPLHF | TGTGCCAGCAGCGCAGGGGAGAATTCACCCCTCCACTTT
TRBJ2-4 | NA | TRBV15 | NA | CATSRVRGMRNIQYF | TGTGCCACCAGCAGAGTCCGCGGGATGAGAAACATTCAGTACTTC
TRBJ2-7 | NA | TRBV30 | TRBD2 | CAWSAAGYSYEQYF | TGTGCCTGGAGTGCAGCGGGATACTCCTACGAGCAGTACTTC
TRBJ2-7 | NA | TRBV6-1 | NA | CASSELTGRENEQYF | TGTGCCAGCAGTGAACTAACAGGGCGAGAAAACGAGCAGTACTTC
TRBJ2-2 | NA | TRBV7-9 | NA | CASRLFETGELFF | TGTGCCAGCAGACTCTTTGAGACCGGGGAGCTGTTTTTT
TRBJ2-7 | NA | TRBV7-2 | NA | CASSPRAVYEQYF | TGTGCCAGCAGCCCGCGCGCTGTTTACGAGCAGTACTTC